The entry below describes one T cell receptor beta chain. The sample belongs to a study of blood T cell repertoires in COVID-19. Overall study: Donors in the United States, Italy and Spain gave samples during acute or convalescent COVID-19. T cells, B-cell-depleted T cells, or PBMCs supplied cDNA or gDNA.

In the source study's methods: Scientists estimated how many nucleated cells there were by amplifying reference gene primers. Here immunoSEQ multiplex PCR was the method, and the copy in TCRdb shows in-frame clones only, minus some. That table is the source of V, J and clone size, and D and trimming were worked out from the DNA. In the table there are about 200,000 clones, 85% of which are singletons. The sequencing sample was made of peripheral blood. The receptor was isolated from a woman older than 75 with acute or convalescent COVID-19.

CDR3 residues: CASSVGLPGQSSYNSPLHF. For the CDR3, the DNA is TGTGCCAGCAGCGTAGGGCTTCCGGGACAGAGCTCCTATAATTCACCCCTCCACTTT. The chain carries TRBV9 and TRBJ1-6; TRBD1 agrees at 7 bases. This CDR3 is built from 19 residues. Per germline, CDR1 SGDLS and CDR2 YYNGEE. The V and J ends lost 0 bases and 0 bases, in that order; junction bases with no gene match: 9.